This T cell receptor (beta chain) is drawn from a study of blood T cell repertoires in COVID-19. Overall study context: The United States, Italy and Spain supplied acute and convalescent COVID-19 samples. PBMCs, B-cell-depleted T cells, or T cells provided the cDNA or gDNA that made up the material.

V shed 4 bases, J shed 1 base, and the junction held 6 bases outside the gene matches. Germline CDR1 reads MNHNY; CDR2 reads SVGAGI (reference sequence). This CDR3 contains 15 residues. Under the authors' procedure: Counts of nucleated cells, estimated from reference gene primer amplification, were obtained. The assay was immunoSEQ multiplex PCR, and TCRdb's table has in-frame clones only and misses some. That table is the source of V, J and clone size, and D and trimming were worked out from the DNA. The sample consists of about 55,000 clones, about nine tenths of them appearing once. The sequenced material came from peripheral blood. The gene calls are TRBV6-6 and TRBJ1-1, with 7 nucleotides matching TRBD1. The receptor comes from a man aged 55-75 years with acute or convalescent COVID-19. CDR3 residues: CASSSSTGTNTEAFF. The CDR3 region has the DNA TGTGCCAGCAGTTCCTCGACAGGGACGAACACTGAAGCTTTCTTT.